Presented here are 8 T cell receptor delta chains from one specimen sequenced in a study of gamma-delta T cells after stem cell transplantation. TCRdb re-processed the RT-PCR reads via CATT. This sample has 2,000 to 2,500 delta-chain clones, with 30% to 35% found just once. The sequenced material came from gamma-delta T cells. The receptors derive from a human donor. It is not recorded whose cells these are; they may come from a transplant donor.

The gene calls are TRDV1 and TRDJ1; the match to TRDD3 covers 9 bases. V dropped 4 bases and J dropped 0; count of bases not matched to a gene: 15. The germline V gene has CDR1 TSWWSYY and CDR2 QGS. The CDR3 has 19 amino acids. In nucleotides, the CDR3 is TGTGCTCTTGGGGCGCTGCACTGGGGGACACCGGGGTACACCGATAAACTCATCTTT. Translated, it gives CALGALHWGTPGYTDKLIF.

This clone was counted between two and nine times. This chain's CDR3 is CACDMILLGDTPPSTDKLIF. The DNA of the CDR3 is TGTGCCTGTGACATGATCTTACTGGGGGACACTCCGCCCAGCACTGATAAACTCATCTTT. The chain recombines TRDV2 with TRDJ1, with 9 bases matching TRDD3. This CDR3 has 20 residues. J was trimmed by 5 bases and V by 2 bases; bases with no gene match: 23. Per the germline V gene, CDR1 is GEAIGNYY and CDR2 is EKD.

In its sample, this clone was seen a few times. The amino acid sequence in TCRdb belongs to a much larger clone and departs from this DNA's translation at residue 8, likely a sequencing read error; the sequence shown is translated from the DNA. The CDR3: CACDALDRRTDKLIF. For the CDR3, the DNA is TGTGCCTGTGACGCTCTTGACAGGAGGACCGATAAACTCATCTTT. The V gene is TRDV2, the J gene TRDJ1; no reliable D call. The CDR3 runs to 15 residues. Between the trimmed V and J ends, which lost 3 bases and 2 bases, there was a span of 15 bases. Germline V gene sequence: CDR1 GEAIGNYY, CDR2 EKD.

This clone is termed medium-sized. This is likely an artifact of a read error, given a far larger clone one base away. J is TRDJ1 and V is TRDV2; 13 positions agree with TRDD3. The germline V gene has CDR1 GEAIGNYY and CDR2 EKD. The CDR3 contains 18 residues. Germline trimming cut 3 bases from V and 1 base from J; bases unmatched to any gene: 10. DNA for the CDR3: TGTGCCTGTGACCCACTACTGGGGGATACGCGGGGCACCGATAAACTCATCTTT. Protein sequence: CACDPLLGDTRGTDKLIF.

A remark on this clone: A far larger clone is a single base away, which makes a read error likely. This CDR3 is also generated by other DNA sequences in the sample. J is TRDJ1 and V is TRDV2; tentatively, D is TRDD3 (6 bases). The CDR3 has 17 residues. Germline CDR1 GEAIGNYY, CDR2 EKD. This chain's CDR3 is CACDTVGGPTYTDKLIF. CDR3 DNA: TGTGCCTGTGACACCGTAGGGGGACCTACGTACACCGATAAGCTCATCTTT.

This rearrangement joins TRDV2 to TRDJ1; D uncertain. Germline V gene lookup returns CDR1 GEAIGNYY and CDR2 EKD. This CDR3 is built from 16 residues. Trimming took off 1 base at V and 7 bases at J, with 21 bases between the two ends. The CDR3 region has the DNA TGTGCCTGTGACACGGTGGGCCCAAGTCCCCCAACTAAACTCATCTTT. It specifies CACDTVGPSPPTKLIF.

The chain has TRDV1 and TRDJ1; 10 bases map to TRDD3. Germline V gives CDR1 TSWWSYY, CDR2 QGS. The trim removed 2 bases at V and 2 bases at J, leaving 5 bases unmatched. The CDR3 extends over 16 amino acids. The CDR3 DNA sequence: TGTGCTCTTGGGGAATCCCTACTGGGGGATACCGATAAACTCATCTTT. It yields the protein CALGESLLGDTDKLIF.

This clone turned up a few times. TCRdb's listed protein matches a much larger clone and diverges from this DNA's translation at residue 5, likely through a read error; the protein shown comes from the DNA. This specimen includes other DNA sequences encoding the same CDR3. The chain has TRDV2 and TRDJ1; 10 bases match TRDD3. The CDR3 loop spans 15 amino acids. CDR1 and CDR2 (germline): GEAIGNYY, EKD. With 3 bases clipped from V and 2 bases from J, the junction kept 5 bases outside the gene matches. The CDR3 region has the DNA TGTGCCTGTGACCCCTTACTGGGGGATACCGATAAACTCATCTTT. Residues: CACDPLLGDTDKLIF.